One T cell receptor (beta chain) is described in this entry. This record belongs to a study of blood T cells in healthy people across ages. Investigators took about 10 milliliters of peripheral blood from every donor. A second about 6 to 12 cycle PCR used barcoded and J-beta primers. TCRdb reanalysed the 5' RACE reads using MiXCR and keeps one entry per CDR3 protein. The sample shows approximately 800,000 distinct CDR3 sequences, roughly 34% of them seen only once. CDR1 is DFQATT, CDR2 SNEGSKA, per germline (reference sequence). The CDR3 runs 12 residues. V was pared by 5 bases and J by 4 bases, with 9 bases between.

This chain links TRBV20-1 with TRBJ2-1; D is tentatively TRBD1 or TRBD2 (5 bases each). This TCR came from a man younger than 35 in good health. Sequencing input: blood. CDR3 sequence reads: CSAEGIYNEQFF. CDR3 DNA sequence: TGCAGTGCTGAGGGGATTTACAATGAGCAGTTCTTC.